The 19 T cell receptor beta chains below all came from one sample that was sequenced in a study of T cells after yellow fever vaccination. A single record per CDR3 protein comes from TCRdb applying MiXCR to the 5' RACE reads. The sample contains about 340,000 distinct CDR3 sequences, approximately 9% of which appear only once. Material: PBMCs, obtained on the day of the first yellow fever vaccination. Source of these receptors: a man between 18 and 35 years old who received the YFV17D yellow fever vaccine.

This clonotype has only a few counts. The V and J genes are TRBV6-2 or TRBV6-3 and TRBJ2-7; 7 bases are shared with TRBD1. The CDR3 length is 14 residues. Germline loops: CDR1 MNHEY, CDR2 SVGEGT. V shed 7 bases and J 4 bases; nucleotides not matched to a gene: 10. The CDR3 sequence: CASTYRDRPYEQYF. As DNA, the CDR3 is TGTGCCAGCACCTACCGGGACAGACCTTACGAGCAGTACTTC.

In this sample, this clonotype turned up a few times. This CDR3 is CASSQVTGGNEQFF. CDR3 DNA: TGTGCCAGCAGCCAAGTGACAGGGGGAAATGAGCAGTTCTTC. The genes are TRBV14 and TRBJ2-1; TRBD1 matches at 9 bases. From germline, CDR1 is SGHDN and CDR2 FVKESK. V was pared by 1 base and J by 7 bases, with 2 bases of the junction left unmatched. This CDR3 has 14 residues.

The genes are TRBV5-1 and TRBJ2-5, with TRBD1 matching over 8 bases. V dropped 4 bases and J dropped 2; count of bases not matched to a gene: 7. Germline V gives CDR1 SGHRS, CDR2 YFSETQ. The CDR3 sequence is 15 residues long. The CDR3 DNA reads TGCGCCAGCAGCACCGGGACAGGCCTACAAGAGACCCAGTACTTC. As protein: CASSTGTGLQETQYF.

The table lists this clonotype with a count of one. The rearrangement links TRBV7-2 to TRBJ2-5; TRBD2 aligns across 8 bases. This CDR3 region has 16 residues. Germline V gene data show CDR1 as SGHTA and CDR2 as FQGNSA. The J segment lost 5 bases and the V segment lost 2 bases, leaving 10 bases of the junction unmatched. The CDR3 coding sequence is TGTGCCAGCAGCTTAAGCGGGGGCTTACTCAGGGAGACCCAGTACTTC. Its translation is CASSLSGGLLRETQYF.

This clonotype was seen more than once but under ten times. The DNA for the CDR3 is TGTGCCAGCAGCCCCCCGGGGGGCCAACACTCCTACGAGCAGTACTTC. As protein: CASSPPGGQHSYEQYF. The gene calls are TRBV6-2 or TRBV6-3 and TRBJ2-7, with a possible D match to TRBD2 (7 bases). The CDR3 contains 16 residues. CDR1 and CDR2 (germline): MNHEY, SVGEGT. The ends were cut back, 6 bases at V and 0 bases at J, with 18 bases in the middle.

The rearrangement joins TRBV5-1 to TRBJ1-3; D perhaps matches TRBD1 (6 bases). The germline gives CDR1 SGHRS, CDR2 YFSETQ. V shed 4 bases and J shed 0 bases, with 11 bases lying between them. The CDR3 spans 15 residues. Here the CDR3 reads CASSPGQISGNTIYF. CDR3 DNA sequence: TGCGCCAGCAGCCCAGGACAGATCTCTGGAAACACCATATATTTT.

This clonotype was observed a handful of times. This chain joins TRBV28 and TRBJ2-1, with 8 bases that match TRBD1. The CDR3 runs to 13 residues. Germline V lookup: CDR1 MDHEN, CDR2 SYDVKM. The trim removed 10 bases at V and 6 bases at J, leaving 8 bases unmatched. The CDR3 coding sequence is TGTGCCACCCAGGGACAGGCAGTCAATGAGCAGTTCTTC. It yields the protein CATQGQAVNEQFF.

This clonotype was seen only a few times. The chain uses TRBV29-1 and TRBJ1-2, with D possibly matching TRBD1 (6 bases). Germline V CDR1 and CDR2: SQVTM, ANQGSEA. Trimming stripped 2 bases from V and 4 bases from J, with 20 bases between. The CDR3 is 16 amino acids. Written as DNA, the CDR3 is TGCAGCGTTGAAATCGCGGGACCTCGGGACACCTATGGCTACACCTTC. As protein: CSVEIAGPRDTYGYTF.

The chain employs TRBV4-2 and TRBJ1-3; D is unclear. The germline V and J ends were trimmed by 0 bases and 4 bases, with 13 bases remaining between them. Germline CDR1 and CDR2: LGHNA and YNFKEQ. This CDR3 spans 16 amino acids. For the CDR3, the DNA is TGTGCCAGCAGCCAAGATATCGGCCCCGGAGGAAACACCATATATTTT. Protein: CASSQDIGPGGNTIYF.

The rearrangement uses TRBV11-2 and TRBJ2-1; 11 nucleotides agree with TRBD2. CDR3 length equals 18 residues. V shed 5 bases, J shed 0 bases, and the junction held 9 bases outside the gene matches. In germline, CDR1 is SGHAT, CDR2 FQNNGV. CDR3 bases: TGTGCCAGCAGCACTACCACTAGCGGGGGTTCCTCCTACAATGAGCAGTTCTTC. It codes for CASSTTTSGGSSYNEQFF. The full variable domain, rest sourced from reference TRBV11-2 and TRBJ2-1, is EAGVAQSPRYKIIEKRQSVAFWCNPISGHATLYWYQQILGQGPKLLIQFQNNGVVDDSQLPKDRFSAERLKGVDSTLKIQPAKLEDSAVYLCASSTTTSGGSSYNEQFFGPGTRLTVL.

This clonotype has just a few counts. The DNA for the CDR3 is TGTGCCAGCAGCTCACAGCGCGATGAGCAGTTCTTC. This codes for CASSSQRDEQFF. The J gene is TRBJ2-1, the V gene TRBV7-2, with unresolved D. Trimming removed 4 bases at V and 8 bases at J, with 9 bases between. The CDR3 length is 12 residues. The V gene's germline CDR1 is SGHTA and CDR2 FQGNSA.

The gene calls are TRBV6-5 and TRBJ1-2; TRBD1 is a possible D gene (5 bases). Trimming left V 5 bases short and J 7 bases short, with 8 bases between. Germline V CDR1 and CDR2: MNHEY, SVGAGI. This CDR3 has 11 amino acids. The CDR3 DNA sequence: TGTGCCAGCAGTCCCGGGGCTGGCTACACCTTC. Translation: CASSPGAGYTF.

The gene calls are TRBV18 and TRBJ2-5; D call uncertain. The CDR3 contains 14 residues. Germline V gene lookup returns CDR1 KGHSH and CDR2 LQKENI. V was cut by 2 bases and J by 3 bases, with 10 bases left in between. CDR3 region: CASSPSNGEETQYF. As DNA, the CDR3 is TGTGCCAGCTCACCATCGAACGGAGAAGAGACCCAGTACTTC.

The chain recombines TRBV7-6 with TRBJ2-2; TRBD2 agrees at 11 bases. The CDR3 totals 17 residues. Germline values: CDR1 SGHVS, CDR2 FNYEAQ. V was clipped by 5 bases and J by 6 bases; unmatched bases: 11. This CDR3 is CASSRDYLAGGAGELFF. The CDR3 DNA follows: TGTGCCAGCAGCCGCGATTACCTAGCGGGGGGAGCCGGGGAGCTGTTTTTT.

The V and J genes are TRBV20-1 and TRBJ1-1; possibly TRBD1 for D (6 bases). The germline V gene encodes CDR1 DFQATT and CDR2 SNEGSKA (reference sequence). V dropped 2 bases and J dropped 5 bases, with 9 bases sitting between them. This CDR3 comprises 12 residues. The CDR3 here is CSARTGRTEAFF. The CDR3 DNA follows: TGCAGTGCTAGAACAGGGCGAACTGAAGCTTTCTTT.

CDR3 DNA sequence: TGTGCCAGCAGCGGTCACAATGAGCAGTTCTTC. Encoded protein: CASSGHNEQFF. The chain joins TRBV5-6 to TRBJ2-1; D ambiguous. CDR1 and CDR2 from the germline V gene are SGHDT and YYEEEE. This CDR3 spans 11 amino acids. The germline V and J ends were trimmed by 4 bases and 5 bases, with 4 bases remaining between them.

This chain uses TRBV6-5 with TRBJ2-7, with D perhaps matching TRBD1 (5 bases). This CDR3 region has 14 residues. Germline CDR1 MNHEY, CDR2 SVGAGI. V lost 2 bases to trimming and J lost 2 bases, with 10 bases between them. DNA of the CDR3: TGTGCCAGCAGTTACGCCGACAGTACCTACGAGCAGTACTTC. Translation: CASSYADSTYEQYF.

The chain links TRBV7-9 to TRBJ1-6; D possibly corresponds to TRBD1 (6 bases). Germline lookup yields CDR1 SEHNR and CDR2 FQNEAQ (reference sequence). This CDR3 region has 17 residues. The germline V and J ends were trimmed by 1 base and 5 bases, with 15 bases remaining between them. In nucleotides, the CDR3 is TGTGCCAGCAGCTTAGATTTTGGGGGCCTAAATAATTCACCCCTCCACTTT. Residues: CASSLDFGGLNNSPLHF. The entire variable domain, with the rest obtained from reference TRBV7-9 and TRBJ1-6, is as follows: DTGVSQNPRHKITKRGQNVTFRCDPISEHNRLYWYRQTLGQGPEFLTYFQNEAQLEKSRLLSDRFSAERPKGSFSTLEIQRTEQGDSAMYLCASSLDFGGLNNSPLHFGNGTRLTVT.

This clonotype was counted between two and nine times. The chain employs TRBV19 and TRBJ2-1; weak D call: TRBD1 (6 bases). CDR1 LNHDA and CDR2 SQIVND come from the germline V gene (reference sequence). The CDR3 spans 13 residues. V dropped 7 bases and J dropped 8 bases, with 15 bases sitting between them. This chain's CDR3 is CASKGQGAHEQFF. The CDR3 region has the DNA TGTGCCAGTAAGGGACAAGGAGCCCATGAGCAGTTCTTC.